The clone carrying this TCR beta chain was counted ten times or more. The antigen remains undetermined. J gave up 4 bases and V 6 bases, and 7 bases lay outside the gene matches. Germline CDR1 and CDR2: MNHNS and SASEGT. This CDR3 is 15 amino acids long. With no exceptions, donors were healthy Caucasians. This sample was taken from a study of identical twins. General observations from the study: Memory repertoires showed no such pattern, whereas abundant cord blood beta clonotypes carried fewer insertions. Among out-of-frame alpha sequences shared by twins, low generation probability occurred in excess. Conclusions relied on cross-sectional statistical analysis, not following the same donors.

TCRdb ran MiXCR on the 5' RACE reads and lists one entry per CDR3 protein. The sample yields about 690,000 distinct CDR3 sequences, around 6.1% seen once. This chain uses TRBV6-1 with TRBJ2-1; TRBD2 matches 9 bases. Material for sequencing was naive T cells sorted from blood. The receptor's source is a man in his late teens or twenties in good health. In DNA form, the CDR3 reads TGTGCCAGCAGACTAAGCGGGGGGATTTACAATGAGCAGTTCTTC. Amino acid sequence: CASRLSGGIYNEQFF.